There are a few counts of the clone carrying this T cell receptor (beta chain). Its antigen remains unidentified. This sample is part of a study of vaccination and CD4 T cells after COVID-19. Study results and limitations: In convalescent patients, a median around 87% of reactive clones appeared only post-vaccination.

Treatment reported: roughly 11-day PBMC culture with coronavirus spike peptide pools or control peptides (ViraFEST assay). Samples of CD4+ T cells were obtained from the unexposed donor before the COVID-19 pandemic (2011-2018). Negative selection yielded CD4+ T cells from day-10 cultures. Unexposed-donor CD4+ T cells were probed with SARS-CoV-2 S/N and four cold-coronavirus spikes, cells permitting. The Oncomine TCR Beta short-read assay sequenced DNA from cultured CD4+ T cells. Investigators obtained genomic DNA by extraction from cultured CD4+ T cells. Via MiXCR, TCRdb re-called the PCR reads, giving one row per CDR3 protein. The sample comprises some 10,000 distinct CDR3 sequences, about 29% of which are singletons, and about an eighth rests with the top ten. CDR1 DFQATT and CDR2 SNEGSKA come from the germline V gene (reference sequence). J lost 1 base, V lost 7 bases, and 9 bases had no gene match. The CDR3 loop spans 14 amino acids.

The material sequenced was CD4+ T cells from blood, cultured in vitro. The sequence came from a human donor in good health. This sequence joins TRBV20-1 and TRBJ2-5, with 7 bases that match TRBD1. The CDR3 DNA is TGCAGTGTTCAAGGGGGCGCGGTCCAAGAGACCCAGTACTTC. Its translation: CSVQGGAVQETQYF.